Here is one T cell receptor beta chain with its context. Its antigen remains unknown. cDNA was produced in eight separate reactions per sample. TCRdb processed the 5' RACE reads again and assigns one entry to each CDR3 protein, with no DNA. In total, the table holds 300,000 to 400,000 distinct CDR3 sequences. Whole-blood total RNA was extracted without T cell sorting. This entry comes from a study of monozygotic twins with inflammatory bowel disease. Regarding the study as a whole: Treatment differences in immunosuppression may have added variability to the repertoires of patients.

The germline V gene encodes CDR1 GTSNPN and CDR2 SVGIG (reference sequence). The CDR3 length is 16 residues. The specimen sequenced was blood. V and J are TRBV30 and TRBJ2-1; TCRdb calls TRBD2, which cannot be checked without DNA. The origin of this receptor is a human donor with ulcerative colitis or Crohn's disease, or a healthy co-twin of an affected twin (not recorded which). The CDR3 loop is CAWRGQIAGLYNEQFF.